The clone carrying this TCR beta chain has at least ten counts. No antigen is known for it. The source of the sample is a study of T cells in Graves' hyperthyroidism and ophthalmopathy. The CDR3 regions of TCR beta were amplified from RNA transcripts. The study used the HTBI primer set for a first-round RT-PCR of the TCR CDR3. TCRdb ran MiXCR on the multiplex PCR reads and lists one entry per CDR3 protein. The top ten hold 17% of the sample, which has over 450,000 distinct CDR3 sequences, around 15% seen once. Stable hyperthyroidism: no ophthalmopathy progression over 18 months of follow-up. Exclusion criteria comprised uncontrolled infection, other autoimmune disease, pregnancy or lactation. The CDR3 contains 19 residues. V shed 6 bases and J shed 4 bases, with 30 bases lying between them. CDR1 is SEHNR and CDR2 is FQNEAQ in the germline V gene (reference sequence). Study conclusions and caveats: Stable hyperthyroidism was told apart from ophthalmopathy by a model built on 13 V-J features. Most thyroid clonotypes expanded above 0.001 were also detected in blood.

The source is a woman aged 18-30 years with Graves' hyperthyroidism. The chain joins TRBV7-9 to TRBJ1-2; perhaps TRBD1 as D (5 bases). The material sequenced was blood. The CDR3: CASRKNAGAQILTTYGYTF. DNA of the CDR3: TGTGCCAGCAGAAAGAACGCTGGGGCCCAAATCCTCACTACCTATGGCTACACCTTC.